This T cell receptor beta chain was found in a study of long-term antiretroviral therapy in people with HIV. Study in general: It was about a decade before the 2015 immediate-ART recommendation that the earliest samples were taken.

The immunoSEQ assay was v3.0, run at survey level. Only in-frame clones appear in the TCRdb table, and some are missing; sequencing was by immunoSEQ multiplex PCR. The data contain some 27,000 clones, 93% of them singletons. Cryopreserved PBMC, at about 0.9-11 million per sample, were present before DNA extraction. With respect to this clone: The antigen is not known.

Points from the study as a whole: Unavailable data included ART adherence, viral resistance and therapy changes (switches in treatment).

V was pared by 3 bases and J by 3 bases, with 5 bases of the junction left unmatched. Germline CDR1 MNHNY, CDR2 SVGAGI (reference sequence). The CDR3 has 15 residues. This rearrangement joins TRBV6-6 to TRBJ1-3, with TRBD1 matching 7 bases. The receptor was isolated from a woman between 40 and 55 years old with HIV. The sample consisted of unsorted PBMCs, taken about 6.7 years after starting antiretroviral therapy. This CDR3 reads CASSYGSGGGNTIYF. The CDR3 DNA is TGTGCCAGCAGTTATGGATCAGGGGGTGGAAACACCATATATTTT.